These 30 T cell receptor beta chains came from one sample sequenced in a study of OX40 agonist ivuxolimab in advanced cancers. Clones were read by immunoSEQ multiplex PCR, and TCRdb kept only the in-frame ones, dropping some. The table has roughly 80,000 clones, more than 70% seen once; the top ten hold 2.2%. The sequencing used CD4+ or CD8+ T cells sorted from blood, collected in a trial of the OX40 agonist ivuxolimab. Receptor source: an adult with an advanced solid tumor such as melanoma, head and neck, liver or kidney cancer.

The V call is TRBV5-1, the J call TRBJ1-4; weak D call: TRBD1 (5 bases). Germline-derived CDR1 and CDR2 are SGHRS and YFSETQ. This CDR3 has 13 amino acids. V lost 3 bases to trimming and J lost 4 bases, with 7 bases between them. CDR3 DNA: TGCGCCAGCAGCTGGGACGGTAATGAAAAACTGTTTTTT. Protein: CASSWDGNEKLFF.

The chain combines TRBV7-3 with TRBJ2-3; 10 bases align to TRBD1. Per the germline V gene, CDR1 is SGHTA and CDR2 is FQGTGA. V dropped 0 bases and J dropped 7; count of bases not matched to a gene: 4. This CDR3 is 15 amino acids long. The CDR3 here is CASSLTGQGGNTQYF. The DNA for the CDR3 is TGTGCCAGCAGCTTAACCGGACAGGGGGGGAATACGCAGTATTTT.

The rearrangement uses TRBV5-8 and TRBJ2-7, with D perhaps matching TRBD1 (5 bases). This CDR3 is 13 amino acids long. Trimming took off 2 bases at V and 7 bases at J, with 13 bases between the two ends. Germline CDR1 SGHTS, CDR2 YDEGEE. Written as DNA, the CDR3 is TGTGCCAGCAGCTTACAAGGGGCGTTGGAGCAGTACTTC. This translates into CASSLQGALEQYF.

The V call is TRBV2, the J call TRBJ1-2; D may be TRBD1 (6 bases). Deletions cut 5 bases from V and 8 bases from J, with 15 bases between. The CDR3 is made up of 13 amino acids. CDR1 and CDR2 (germline): SNHLY, FYNNEI. The CDR3 loop reads CASSPTEGGGYTF. CDR3 nucleotides: TGTGCCAGCAGTCCGACGGAGGGGGGAGGCTACACCTTC.

This sequence joins TRBV5-1 and TRBJ1-3; D is ambiguous. The CDR3 loop spans 14 amino acids. Germline-derived CDR1 and CDR2 are SGHRS and YFSETQ. V dropped 0 bases and J dropped 2 bases, with 6 bases sitting between them. CDR3 protein: CASSLVGPGNTIYF. The CDR3 nucleotides are TGCGCCAGCAGCTTGGTTGGCCCTGGAAACACCATATATTTT.

The V call is TRBV9, the J call TRBJ1-2; TRBD1 matches 10 bases. CDR3 length: 16 residues. Germline V CDR1 and CDR2: SGDLS, YYNGEE. Trimming removed 4 bases from V and 8 bases from J; junction bases left unmatched: 14. DNA for the CDR3: TGTGCCAGCAGCCCCCGTCCCGGGACAGGGGTAGGAGGCTACACCTTC. It translates to CASSPRPGTGVGGYTF.

In this sample, this clone turned up once. The rearrangement uses TRBV11-2 and TRBJ2-1; no clear D. Per germline, CDR1 SGHAT and CDR2 FQNNGV. The V and J ends lost 5 bases and 2 bases respectively, with 19 bases between them. The CDR3 loop spans 17 amino acids. The CDR3 is CASSHRRVSLPYNEQFF. CDR3 sequence (DNA): TGTGCCAGCAGCCACAGACGGGTTTCCCTGCCCTACAATGAGCAGTTCTTC.

J is TRBJ1-1 and V is TRBV28, with TRBD1 as a possible D gene (6 bases). CDR1 MDHEN and CDR2 SYDVKM come from the germline V gene. V lost 6 bases, J lost 6 bases, and 14 bases lay in between. The CDR3 has 13 residues. CDR3 sequence reads: CASSPVQGPEAFF. The CDR3 DNA is TGTGCCAGCAGCCCGGTACAGGGTCCTGAAGCTTTCTTT.

This chain uses TRBV29-1 with TRBJ1-1, with 11 bases aligning to TRBD1. Germline CDR1 and CDR2: SQVTM and ANQGSEA. The CDR3 has 13 amino acids. Germline trimming cut 7 bases from V and 5 bases from J; bases unmatched to any gene: 6. The CDR3 here is CSGRDRGRTEAFF. The CDR3 DNA follows: TGCAGCGGCCGGGACAGGGGGAGGACTGAAGCTTTCTTT.

The CDR3 nucleotides are TGTGCCAGCAGTTACGACAGGGCAGAGACCCAGTACTTC. It translates to CASSYDRAETQYF. This chain uses TRBV6-5 with TRBJ2-5, with 7 bases lining up with TRBD1. The trim removed 2 bases at V and 4 bases at J, leaving 1 base unmatched. Germline V gene lookup returns CDR1 MNHEY and CDR2 SVGAGI. CDR3 size: 13 residues.

This chain joins TRBV5-1 and TRBJ2-1, with D tentatively TRBD2 (7 bases). Trimming pared 0 bases from V and 5 bases from J, leaving 9 bases between. Germline values: CDR1 SGHRS, CDR2 YFSETQ. This CDR3 comprises 14 residues. In DNA form, the CDR3 reads TGCGCCAGCAGCTTGGCGGGGGGCAACAATGAGCAGTTCTTC. Translated: CASSLAGGNNEQFF.

This rearrangement joins TRBV30 to TRBJ2-1, with 13 positions matching TRBD2. V lost 0 bases and J lost 0; bases outside the gene matches: 17. The CDR3 totals 22 residues. Germline CDR1 reads GTSNPN; CDR2 reads SVGIG (reference sequence). The CDR3 loop is CAWSVGDPGLAGRGGSYNEQFF. DNA for the CDR3: TGTGCCTGGAGTGTAGGTGACCCGGGACTAGCGGGAAGAGGGGGCTCCTACAATGAGCAGTTCTTC.

The chain carries TRBV29-1 and TRBJ2-7, with D possibly TRBD1 on 6 matching bases. Deletions cut 6 bases from V and 6 bases from J, with 15 bases between. The germline gives CDR1 SQVTM, CDR2 ANQGSEA. The CDR3 has 12 amino acids. For the CDR3, the DNA is TGCAGCGTAGAGACACAGGGAGCCGAGCAGTACTTC. Protein: CSVETQGAEQYF.

This clone has more than one count but fewer than ten. V usage is TRBV30 and J usage is TRBJ1-2, with 9 bases aligning to TRBD1. The CDR3 runs to 12 residues. CDR1 and CDR2 (germline): GTSNPN, SVGIG (reference sequence). Trimming took 4 bases from V and 8 from J; bases not matched to a gene: 5. The CDR3 region has the DNA TGTGCCTGGAACAGGGACAGGGAAGGCTACACCTTC. Translated: CAWNRDREGYTF.

Concerning this clone itself: Other DNA sequences in this sample translate to the same CDR3. The J gene is TRBJ2-5, the V gene TRBV5-1; no definite D call. The length of the CDR3 is 12 residues. The V gene lost 1 base and the J gene lost 3 bases, with 4 bases spanning the gap. Germline loops: CDR1 SGHRS, CDR2 YFSETQ. The CDR3 protein is CASSLPKETQYF. CDR3 bases: TGCGCCAGCAGCTTGCCTAAAGAGACCCAGTACTTC.

This clone was picked up one time. The V gene is TRBV5-1, the J gene TRBJ2-7; 8 positions match TRBD2. This CDR3 has 16 residues. Trimming cost V 2 bases and J 3 bases; bases outside gene matches: 10. Germline V gene lookup returns CDR1 SGHRS and CDR2 YFSETQ. The CDR3 sequence: CASSFEAGTRFYEQYF. For the CDR3, the DNA is TGCGCCAGCAGCTTTGAGGCGGGGACTAGGTTCTACGAGCAGTACTTC.

This clone has only one observation. The V gene is TRBV5-1, the J gene TRBJ1-1; no clear D. CDR3 length equals 13 residues. With 7 bases removed from V and 1 base from J, the gap between germline ends came to 11 bases. CDR1 is SGHRS and CDR2 is YFSETQ in the germline V gene. The CDR3 loop is CASGKGENTEAFF. Written as DNA, the CDR3 is TGCGCCAGCGGGAAGGGCGAGAACACTGAAGCTTTCTTT.

The chain recombines TRBV29-1 with TRBJ2-7, with D perhaps matching TRBD2 (5 bases). The V gene lost 4 bases and the J gene lost 2 bases, with 9 bases spanning the gap. The CDR3 loop spans 12 amino acids. Germline V gives CDR1 SQVTM, CDR2 ANQGSEA. CDR3 region: CSVGSGPYEQYF. CDR3 DNA: TGCAGCGTTGGAAGCGGACCCTACGAGCAGTACTTC.

The chain employs TRBV5-1 and TRBJ1-6; D not certain. In germline, CDR1 is SGHRS, CDR2 YFSETQ. Deletions cut 0 bases from V and 7 bases from J, with 8 bases between. The length of the CDR3 is 14 residues. CDR3: CASSLAPGNSPLHF. The DNA of the CDR3 is TGCGCCAGCAGCTTGGCCCCGGGGAATTCACCCCTCCACTTT.

V and J are TRBV10-2 and TRBJ1-2; D unresolved. This CDR3 is built from 15 residues. Germline lookup yields CDR1 WSHSY and CDR2 SAAADI. The V end was cut by 3 bases, the J end by 2 bases, with 13 bases between. The DNA for the CDR3 is TGCGCCAGCAGTGACAGGTCTTTGGGGAACTATGGCTACACCTTC. Protein: CASSDRSLGNYGYTF.

V usage is TRBV6-5 and J usage is TRBJ2-7, with D tentatively TRBD2 (6 bases). Per germline, CDR1 MNHEY and CDR2 SVGAGI. V was pared by 0 bases and J by 3 bases, with 9 bases between. The CDR3 spans 14 residues. The CDR3 loop is CASSYSWGVYEQYF. CDR3 DNA: TGTGCCAGCAGTTACTCATGGGGGGTCTACGAGCAGTACTTC.

This clone was detected only once. V and J are TRBV10-1 and TRBJ2-7, with 7 positions matching TRBD1. Trimming removed 7 bases from V and 2 bases from J; junction bases left unmatched: 8. Germline CDR1 is WNHNN and CDR2 is SYGVQD (reference sequence). The CDR3 runs 14 residues. CDR3 coding DNA: TGCGCCAGCACCAAGGGACAGTTTACCTACGAGCAGTACTTC. Its translation is CASTKGQFTYEQYF.

The chain links TRBV19 to TRBJ1-5; D call uncertain. The V gene's germline CDR1 is LNHDA and CDR2 SQIVND (reference sequence). The ends were cut back, 3 bases at V and 3 bases at J, with 9 bases in the middle. There are 14 residues in the CDR3. The CDR3 DNA reads TGTGCCAGTAGTATTGATCCTAACAATCAGCCCCAGCATTTT. Residues: CASSIDPNNQPQHF.

The CDR3 reads CASSDGGSGANVLTF. The DNA for the CDR3 is TGTGCCAGCAGCGACGGAGGCTCTGGGGCCAACGTCCTGACTTTC. This chain joins TRBV7-9 and TRBJ2-6; tentatively, D is TRBD2 (5 bases). This CDR3 spans 15 amino acids. The V gene lost 5 bases and the J gene lost 0 bases, with 8 bases spanning the gap. Per germline, CDR1 SEHNR and CDR2 FQNEAQ (reference sequence). The whole variable domain, remainder taken from reference TRBV7-9 and TRBJ2-6, is DTGVSQNPRHKITKRGQNVTFRCDPISEHNRLYWYRQTLGQGPEFLTYFQNEAQLEKSRLLSDRFSAERPKGSFSTLEIQRTEQGDSAMYLCASSDGGSGANVLTFGAGSRLTVL.

The CDR3 region is CASSQAGKGTQYF. The CDR3, as DNA: TGTGCCAGCAGTCAGGCGGGCAAGGGGACCCAGTACTTC. V and J are TRBV6-1 and TRBJ2-5, with D possibly TRBD2 on 5 matching bases. Germline assignment: CDR1 MNHNS and CDR2 SASEGT. The CDR3 extends over 13 amino acids. V lost 5 bases and J 7 bases, leaving 14 bases between the germline ends.

The genes are TRBV6-5 and TRBJ2-7; D not resolved. The CDR3 runs to 11 residues. CDR1 is MNHEY and CDR2 is SVGAGI in the germline V gene. Trimming took 8 bases from V and 4 from J, leaving 9 bases between them. The CDR3 here is CASDQRYEQYF. CDR3 coding DNA: TGTGCCAGCGACCAAAGGTACGAGCAGTACTTC.

The chain combines TRBV7-9 with TRBJ1-3, with no clear D. The CDR3 runs to 19 residues. V was clipped by 1 base and J by 4 bases, with 23 bases between them. In germline, CDR1 is SEHNR, CDR2 FQNEAQ (reference sequence). The DNA for the CDR3 is TGTGCCAGCAGCTTAGGGGTTGGCTGGATGGCGTCCACAGGAAACACCATATATTTT. Protein product: CASSLGVGWMASTGNTIYF.

The rearrangement uses TRBV11-2 and TRBJ1-1; perhaps TRBD1 as D (5 bases). Germline values: CDR1 SGHAT, CDR2 FQNNGV. Trimming removed 2 bases at V and 1 base at J, with 14 bases between. The CDR3 has 16 amino acids. The CDR3, as DNA: TGTGCCAGCAGCTTAATGGGGGGTGGGAAGAACACTGAAGCTTTCTTT. It translates to CASSLMGGGKNTEAFF.

The CDR3 sequence is CASSQEAVIYNEQFF. The CDR3 DNA is TGTGCCAGCTCACAGGAGGCGGTGATCTACAATGAGCAGTTCTTC. This rearrangement joins TRBV18 to TRBJ2-1; tentative D call: TRBD2 (5 bases). CDR3 length: 15 amino acids. CDR1 and CDR2 from the germline V gene are KGHSH and LQKENI. Trimming left V 4 bases short and J 3 bases short, with 13 bases between.

This clone was observed a handful of times. The gene calls are TRBV20-1 and TRBJ1-1; weak D call: TRBD1 (6 bases). Germline V gives CDR1 DFQATT, CDR2 SNEGSKA (reference sequence). The CDR3 runs to 11 residues. V was clipped by 7 bases and J by 3 bases, with 9 bases between them. Here the CDR3 reads CSVYRDTEAFF. Written as DNA, the CDR3 is TGCAGTGTCTACAGGGACACTGAAGCTTTCTTT.